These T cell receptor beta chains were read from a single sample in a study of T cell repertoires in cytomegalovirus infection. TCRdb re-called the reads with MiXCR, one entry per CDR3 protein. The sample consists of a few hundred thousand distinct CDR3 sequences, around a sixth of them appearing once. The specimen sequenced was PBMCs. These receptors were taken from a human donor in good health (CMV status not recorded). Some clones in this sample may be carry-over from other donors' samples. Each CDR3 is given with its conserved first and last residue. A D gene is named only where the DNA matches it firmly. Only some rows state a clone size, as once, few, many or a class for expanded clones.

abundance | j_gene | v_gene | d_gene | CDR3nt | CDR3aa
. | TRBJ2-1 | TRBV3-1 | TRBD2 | TGTGCCAGCAGCCAAGCAGAAGCGGGGGGATACAATGAGCAGTTCTTC | CASSQAEAGGYNEQFF
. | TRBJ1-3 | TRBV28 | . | TGTGCCAGCAAACGCGACGGGGCAGGAAACACCATATATTTT | CASKRDGAGNTIYF
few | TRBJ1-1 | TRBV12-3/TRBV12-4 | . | TGTGCCAGCAGTTTAGGGACAGAGTTGGAAGCTTTCTTT | CASSLGTELEAFF
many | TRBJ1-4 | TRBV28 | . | TGTGCCAGCAGTTCCCCGGGAGGAAATAATGAAAAACTGTTTTTT | CASSSPGGNNEKLFF
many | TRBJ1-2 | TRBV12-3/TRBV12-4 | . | TGTGCCAGCAGTTTTGCGAGTCCTCGGGACGGCTACACCTTC | CASSFASPRDGYTF
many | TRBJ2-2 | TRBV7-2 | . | TGTGCCTTACGACATCGGGACACCGGGGAGCTGTTTTTT | CALRHRDTGELFF
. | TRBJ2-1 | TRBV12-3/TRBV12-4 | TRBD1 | TGTGCCAGCAGTTGGGACAGGGTTTATGAGCAGTTCTTC | CASSWDRVYEQFF
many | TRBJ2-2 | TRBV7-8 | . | TGTGCCAGCAGCTCAGGGGGACTGGTAAACACCGGGGAGCTGTTTTTT | CASSSGGLVNTGELFF
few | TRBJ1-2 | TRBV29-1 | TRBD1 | TGCAGCGTTCTTCGAGCGACAGGGGGTAATGGCTACACCTTC | CSVLRATGGNGYTF
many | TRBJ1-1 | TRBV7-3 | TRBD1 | TGTGCCAGCAGCTTATCAGGGGGGGGGAACACTGAAGCTTTCTTT | CASSLSGGGNTEAFF
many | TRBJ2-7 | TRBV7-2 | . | TGTGCCAGCAGCGCCCAACGAGGGCTATATTCCTACGAGCAGTACTTC | CASSAQRGLYSYEQYF
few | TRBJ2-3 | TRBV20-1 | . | TGCAGTGTAACTAGCCCCTCCGCAGATACGCAGTATTTT | CSVTSPSADTQYF
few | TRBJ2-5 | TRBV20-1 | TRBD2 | TGCAGTGCTAGAGATTGGCTAGCGGCACAAGAGACCCAGTACTTC | CSARDWLAAQETQYF
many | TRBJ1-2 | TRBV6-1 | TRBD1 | TGTGCCAGCAGTTCTACCACAGGGGGCGCTAACTATGGCTACACCTTC | CASSSTTGGANYGYTF
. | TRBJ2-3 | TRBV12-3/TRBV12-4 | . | TGTGCCAGCACTCCCGGCGCCAGGGCTACAGATACGCAGTATTTT | CASTPGARATDTQYF
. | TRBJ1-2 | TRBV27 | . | TGTGCCAGCAGTTCCCCTGTGACGGGAAACTATGGCTACACCTTC | CASSSPVTGNYGYTF
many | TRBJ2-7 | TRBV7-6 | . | TGTGCCAGCAGCTTAGCAGTCTCCTACGAGCAGTACTTC | CASSLAVSYEQYF
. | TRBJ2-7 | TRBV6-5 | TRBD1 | TGTGCCAGCAGTTACTCGACAGGGTTGGTCGAGCAGTACTTC | CASSYSTGLVEQYF
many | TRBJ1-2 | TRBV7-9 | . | TGTGCCAGCAGCTTAGTTGCCAGGGGCTATGGCTACACCTTC | CASSLVARGYGYTF
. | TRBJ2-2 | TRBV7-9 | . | TGTGCCAGCAGCTTAGGACAGTCCCGTAACACCGGGGAGCTGTTTTTT | CASSLGQSRNTGELFF
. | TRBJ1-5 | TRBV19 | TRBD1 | TGTGCCAGTAGTATTATTCCGTGGGGTGACAGGGGTGGGCAGCCCCAGCATTTT | CASSIIPWGDRGGQPQHF
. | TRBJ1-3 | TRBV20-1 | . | TGCAGTGCTAGAGGAGGGACCAAGCCTCTTGGAAACACCATATATTTT | CSARGGTKPLGNTIYF
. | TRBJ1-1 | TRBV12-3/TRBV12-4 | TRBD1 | TGTGCCAGCAGTGACAGGGGGTCTGAAGCTTTCTTT | CASSDRGSEAFF
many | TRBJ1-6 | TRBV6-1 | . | TGTGCCAGCAGTGGCAGGGAAAATTCACCCCTCCACTTT | CASSGRENSPLHF
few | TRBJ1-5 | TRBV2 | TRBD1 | TGTGCCAGCAACAGGGGAGGAGGCAATCAGCCCCAGCATTTT | CASNRGGGNQPQHF
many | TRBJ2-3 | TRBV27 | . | TGTGCCAGCAGTCCCCTGCCCAGCACAGATACGCAGTATTTT | CASSPLPSTDTQYF
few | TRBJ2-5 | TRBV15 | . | TGTGCCACCAGCAGGAATTCAGGGGAGGTCGGGACCCAGTACTTC | CATSRNSGEVGTQYF
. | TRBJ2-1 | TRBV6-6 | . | TGTGCCAGCAGTCACCGGAATGAGCAGTTCTTC | CASSHRNEQFF
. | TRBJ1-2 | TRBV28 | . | TGTGCCAGTAGTTTAGGGGGGCCTTTGAGCTACACCTTC | CASSLGGPLSYTF
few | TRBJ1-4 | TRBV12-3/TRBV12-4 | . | TGTGCCATCAAGACGGCGAGTAATGAAAAACTGTTTTTT | CAIKTASNEKLFF
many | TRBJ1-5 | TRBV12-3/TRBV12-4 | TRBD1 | TGTGCCAGCAGTTCCGGACAGGGGTATCAGCCCCAGCATTTT | CASSSGQGYQPQHF
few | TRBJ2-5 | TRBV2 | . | TGTGCCAGCAGCTACACGGTCCAAGAGACCCAGTACTTC | CASSYTVQETQYF
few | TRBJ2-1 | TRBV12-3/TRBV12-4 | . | TGTGCCAGCACCCCGGGGGAGTACAATGAGCAGTTCTTC | CASTPGEYNEQFF
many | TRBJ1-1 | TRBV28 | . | TGTGCCAGCAGTTTGGTCAGGGTGAACACTGAAGCTTTCTTT | CASSLVRVNTEAFF
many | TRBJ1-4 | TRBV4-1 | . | TGCGCCAGCAGCCAGCTCGGACACAATGAAAAACTGTTTTTT | CASSQLGHNEKLFF
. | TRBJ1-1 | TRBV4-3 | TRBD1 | TGCGCCAGCATCGGACAGGGTCCCTTTGGGGACACTGAAGCTTTCTTT | CASIGQGPFGDTEAFF
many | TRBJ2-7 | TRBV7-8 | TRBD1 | TGTGCCAGCAGCACAGGGACAGGAACCTCCTACGAGCAGTACTTC | CASSTGTGTSYEQYF
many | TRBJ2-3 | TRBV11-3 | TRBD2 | TGTGCCAGCAGCTCTAGGGTGGATAGCGGGGGTACCGCAGATACGCAGTATTTT | CASSSRVDSGGTADTQYF
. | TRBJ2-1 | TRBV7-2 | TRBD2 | TGTGCCAGCCTAATAGCGGGGGGCCTCTACAATGAGCAGTTCTTC | CASLIAGGLYNEQFF
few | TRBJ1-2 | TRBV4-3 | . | TGCGCCAGCAGCCAAGTGGGGACGGCCAACTATGGCTACACCTTC | CASSQVGTANYGYTF
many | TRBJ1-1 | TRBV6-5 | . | TGTGCCAGCAGTGATACACATCGGGGCCGGAACACTGAAGCTTTCTTT | CASSDTHRGRNTEAFF
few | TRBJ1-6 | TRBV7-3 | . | TGTGCCAGCAGCTCAGACTCGTATTCACCCCTCCACTTT | CASSSDSYSPLHF
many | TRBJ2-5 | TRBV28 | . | TGTGCCAGCAGTTTATTGGCCAGGGGTAGAGAGACCCAGTACTTC | CASSLLARGRETQYF
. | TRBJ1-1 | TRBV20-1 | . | TGCAGTGCTGGCACGGAGACTGAAGCTTTCTTT | CSAGTETEAFF
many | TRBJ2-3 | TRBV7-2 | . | TGTGCCAGCAGCTTAGTTCAACAAAATACGCAGTATTTT | CASSLVQQNTQYF
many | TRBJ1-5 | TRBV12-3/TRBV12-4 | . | TGTGCCAGCAGTTTAGGGCAGAGAAGCAATCAGCCCCAGCATTTT | CASSLGQRSNQPQHF
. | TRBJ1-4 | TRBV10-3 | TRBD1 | TGTGCCAGCGGGACAGGGGAAGAGGAAAAACTGTTTTTT | CASGTGEEEKLFF
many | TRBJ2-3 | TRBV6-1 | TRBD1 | TGTGCCAGCAGTCTCGGACAGGGTCGAGCTACAGATACGCAGTATTTT | CASSLGQGRATDTQYF
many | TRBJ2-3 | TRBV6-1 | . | TGTGCCAGCAGTAGACAGCTAGTCACAGATACGCAGTATTTT | CASSRQLVTDTQYF
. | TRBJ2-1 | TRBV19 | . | TGTGCCAGTAGTATCCTCCGGGACCCCGGGGACAATGAGCAGTTCTTC | CASSILRDPGDNEQFF
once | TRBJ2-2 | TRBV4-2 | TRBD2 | TGTGCCAGCAGCCAAGGAATCCGCGGGGGGAACACCGGGGAGCTGTTTTTT | CASSQGIRGGNTGELFF
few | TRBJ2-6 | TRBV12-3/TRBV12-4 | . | TGTGCCAGCAGTTACAGGAGGGTGGAGGCAGGGGCCAACGTCCTGACTTTC | CASSYRRVEAGANVLTF